One T cell receptor beta chain is described in this entry. The data were taken from a study of T cell responses to AZD1222 COVID-19 vaccine. The V gene lost 1 base and the J gene lost 4 bases, with 16 bases spanning the gap. CDR1 is MDHEN, CDR2 SYDVKM, per germline. The CDR3 is 16 amino acids. Generated by immunoSEQ multiplex PCR, the TCRdb table keeps only in-frame clones and is missing some. Among some 130,000 clones listed, about four fifths were seen once. V is TRBV28 and J is TRBJ1-1; D remains ambiguous. The clonotype comes from an adult in good health. The specimen comprised peripheral blood, sampled on day 0 of AZD1222 vaccination. CDR3 in DNA: TGTGCCAGCAGTTTATTTGGTAGGGTGGGCGGCACTGAAGCTTTCTTT. Residues: CASSLFGRVGGTEAFF.